This TCR beta chain came from a study of control samples from healthy donors and cancer patients. In germline, CDR1 is SQVTM, CDR2 ANQGSEA. The CDR3 is made up of 14 amino acids. V shed 7 bases and J 3 bases; nucleotides not matched to a gene: 11. Produced via immunoSEQ multiplex PCR; TCRdb's table is partial and in-frame only. The table records around 200,000 clones, just under 95% of them present only once. The rearrangement links TRBV29-1 to TRBJ2-7; 8 positions match TRBD1. The origin of this receptor is a man aged 18-30 years in good health. Sequencing was performed on blood. CDR3 nucleotide sequence: TGCAGCGCCTTGGTGACAGGGGCTTTCTACGAGCAGTACTTC. This sequence encodes CSALVTGAFYEQYF.